This TCR beta chain was profiled in a study of shared clonotypes between healthy human individuals. In the study overall: The cohort had a couple of women and three men, ages 18 to 49. CD4 naive cells filled three plates per donor, CD4 memory three, CD8 naive two and CD8 memory one.

As regards this clone: Its antigen is still unknown.

General observations from the study: The four-donor shared clonotypes exceeded non-shared clonotypes in generation probability, with non-shared ones scoring lower.

The CDR3 is 16 amino acids. V was cut by 3 bases and J by 6 bases, with 19 bases left in between. CDR1 is SGHTA, CDR2 FQGNSA, per germline. TCRdb's table, derived via immunoSEQ multiplex PCR, lists solely in-frame clones and lacks some. The table lists 2 million to 3 million clones, under 95% of them singletons. The receptor comes from a man between 18 and 35 years old in good health. Some clones in this sample may be carry-over from other donors' samples. Sequenced material: naive CD4+ T cells from PBMCs. As to subset: CD45RA+ positively selected. The chain uses TRBV7-2 and TRBJ2-3; either TRBD1 or TRBD2 may supply D (5 bases each). The DNA for the CDR3 is TGTGCCAGCAGCTTTGGGACGGGATCGGGTTTTGATACGCAGTATTTT. Translating gives CASSFGTGSGFDTQYF.